A single sample is the source of the 10 T cell receptor beta chains below, sequenced in a study of T cell repertoires in cytomegalovirus infection. These receptors' antigens are unknown. TCRdb re-called the reads with MiXCR, one entry per CDR3 protein. The sample carries around 69,000 distinct CDR3 sequences, 25% to 30% recorded once. The sequenced sample was CD8+ T cells from cultured PBMCs, obtained from culture after CMV antigen stimulation. These receptors all stem from a human donor in good health (CMV status not recorded). Some clones in this sample may be carry-over from other donors' samples.

This clonotype was found a few times. V is TRBV7-2 and J is TRBJ1-4, with D possibly TRBD1 on 5 matching bases. CDR1 is SGHTA and CDR2 is FQGNSA in the germline V gene. The CDR3 loop spans 17 amino acids. Trimming left V 5 bases short and J 2 bases short, with 18 bases between. CDR3 loop: CASSPRRGLRTNEKLFF. CDR3 nucleotide sequence: TGTGCCAGCAGCCCCCGACGGGGGTTGCGGACTAATGAAAAACTGTTTTTT.

In this sample, this clonotype turned up a few times. This chain connects TRBV20-1 to TRBJ2-1; D is perhaps TRBD2 (5 bases). V was clipped by 3 bases and J by 6 bases, with 15 bases between them. The germline V gene has CDR1 DFQATT and CDR2 SNEGSKA (reference sequence). The CDR3 runs to 14 residues. The CDR3: CSARDLARANEQFF. CDR3 sequence (DNA): TGCAGTGCTAGGGACTTAGCAAGGGCCAATGAGCAGTTCTTC.

Details on this clonotype: Compared with germline, one end of the junction differs, possibly owing to a read error. The V call is TRBV5-6, the J call TRBJ2-3; TRBD2 might be the D (8 bases). The CDR3 covers 14 residues. The germline CDR1 and CDR2 sequences are SGHDT and YYEEEE. The CDR3 DNA reads as TGTGCCAGCAGCCTAAAAACGAGCGGGGGCGCCAGGGGGTTT. It yields the protein CASSLKTSGGARGF.

The chain employs TRBV6-5 and TRBJ2-1; unclear D gene. V was clipped by 7 bases and J by 4 bases, with 11 bases between them. The V gene's germline CDR1 is MNHEY and CDR2 SVGAGI. The CDR3 covers 13 residues. This CDR3 reads CASTDFRYNEQFF. CDR3 DNA: TGTGCCAGCACCGACTTCAGGTACAATGAGCAGTTCTTC.

This clonotype has a handful of counts. The chain uses TRBV2 and TRBJ1-4; D not resolved. V gave up 7 bases and J gave up 8 bases, with 17 bases separating them. CDR1 and CDR2 from the germline V gene are SNHLY and FYNNEI. This CDR3 is built from 14 residues. The CDR3 DNA follows: TGTGCCAGCATTAGTCCCTCCCTGAAGGAAAAACTGTTTTTT. It is translated as CASISPSLKEKLFF.

This clonotype has a count of ten or more. The genes are TRBV7-9 and TRBJ2-5; D is unclear. The CDR3 is made up of 11 amino acids. Germline V gene lookup returns CDR1 SEHNR and CDR2 FQNEAQ (reference sequence). Trimming took off 3 bases at V and 5 bases at J, with 4 bases between the two ends. DNA of the CDR3: TGTGCCAGCAGCTTTAAGGAGACCCAGTACTTC. Its protein product is CASSFKETQYF.

The CDR3 is CASSLQTGGYEQYF. The CDR3 DNA follows: TGTGCCAGCAGCTTGCAGACAGGGGGCTATGAGCAGTACTTC. V is TRBV11-2 and J is TRBJ2-7; 10 nucleotides match TRBD1. The CDR3 has 14 residues. CDR1 and CDR2 (germline): SGHAT, FQNNGV. The V segment lost 3 bases and the J segment 7 bases; nucleotides outside the gene matches: 6.

This clonotype came up a few times. The chain combines TRBV19 with TRBJ2-7, with 9 bases fitting TRBD1. The CDR3 is 17 residues long. Unmatched junction bases numbered 17, after V lost 6 bases and J lost 5 bases. Per germline, CDR1 LNHDA and CDR2 SQIVND (reference sequence). CDR3 sequence reads: CASSMVSGTGNVNEQYF. CDR3 DNA sequence: TGTGCCAGTAGCATGGTCTCCGGGACAGGGAATGTAAACGAGCAGTACTTC.

This clonotype was detected only a few times. V usage is TRBV20-1 and J usage is TRBJ2-4; D unclear. Germline V CDR1 and CDR2: DFQATT, SNEGSKA (reference sequence). The CDR3 sequence is 14 residues long. V gave up 3 bases and J gave up 0 bases, with 9 bases separating them. The CDR3 DNA sequence: TGCAGTGCTAGTATGTCCCTAGCCAAAAACATTCAGTACTTC. Its protein is CSASMSLAKNIQYF.

J is TRBJ2-7 and V is TRBV12-3 or TRBV12-4; D unresolved. V lost 4 bases and J lost 2, with 12 bases in between. The CDR3 spans 14 residues. The DNA of the CDR3 is TGTGCCAGCAGTTATCCGGGTTTCGCCTACGAGCAGTACTTC. This encodes CASSYPGFAYEQYF.